Detailed here is one T cell receptor (beta chain). This entry belongs to a study of blood T cell repertoires in COVID-19. The germline V gene encodes CDR1 SGHDT and CDR2 YYEEEE. The CDR3 is made up of 13 amino acids. Trimming stripped 4 bases from V and 2 bases from J, with 9 bases between. TCRdb keeps only in-frame clones here, not all; method: immunoSEQ multiplex PCR. The sample lists approximately 150,000 clones; roughly nine tenths were seen once. Sequencing was done on a sample of peripheral blood. The receptor was derived from a human donor in a cohort sampled during active COVID-19. The rearrangement uses TRBV5-6 and TRBJ1-2; the D gene is possibly TRBD1 (5 bases). CDR3 nucleotide sequence: TGTGCCAGCAGCCCCGACAGCAACTATGGCTACACCTTC. This encodes CASSPDSNYGYTF.